This record covers a single TCR beta chain. This clone appeared a single time. This receptor's antigen is unknown. Base quality data are lacking; no much larger clone is found one base away. The data originate from a study of blood T cell repertoires in COVID-19 (dated by TCRdb to 2020 to 2021). Looking at the study overall: The collaborator samples originated in the United States, Italy and Spain and spanned the acute and convalescent phases of COVID-19. The material from the prospective study consisted of cDNA or gDNA derived from T cells, B-cell-depleted T cells, or PBMCs. The dataset comprised deeply sampled blood TCRbeta repertoires from subjects exposed to, actively infected with, or recovered from COVID-19. A freely available public database, intended as a resource for researchers studying the immune response to SARS-CoV-2, is where the repertoires were released. The samples were drawn from the first 160 participants of the ongoing ImmuneRACE study and from over a thousand subjects provided by 6 global collaborators. Sample metadata almost always included a de-identified subject ID, COVID-19 status, age in years and sex. Where available, HLA class I and class II types were obtained from metadata supplied by the sample provider rather than from assay-based typing.

Results and caveats for the whole study, not just this receptor: The amount of clinical and demographic metadata varied by source and participant and was provided uncurated.

TCRbeta CDR3 regions were amplified from genomic DNA by means of the immunoSEQ Assay, a bias-controlled multiplex PCR. The original methods were these. The number of nucleated cells in each sample was estimated from the amplification of reference gene primers within the assay. To quantify the absolute abundance of each unique TCRbeta CDR3 rearrangement, sequence reads were collapsed and filtered. For each sample, productive Simpson clonality was calculated by taking the square root of Simpson's diversity index across productive rearrangements. TCRdb took this table from immuneACCESS and kept in-frame rearrangements with V and J called. Such tables lack part of the clones; where checked against another copy, unresolved V genes explain under half of the gap, and the rest is unexplained. V and J calls and clone size are given by that table; D and trimming were obtained from the DNA. This sample is represented by 50,000 to 70,000 clones; less than 85% of them were singletons. The leading ten clones occupy more than 15% of the sample.

There are 15 amino acids in the CDR3, from cysteine to phenylalanine inclusive. Of the read, only the CDR3 DNA is kept; its 45 bases are in frame from base 1. Trimming costs V 0 bases and J 1 base, and their ends lie 8 bases apart. Per the germline V gene, SGDLS is the CDR1 and YYNGEE is the CDR2. Each collaborating institution followed its own protocols to collect whole blood in K2EDTA tubes. For TCRbeta analysis, collaborators shipped samples in one of three forms: frozen whole blood, isolated PBMCs, or DNA extracted from either of those sample types. This sequence uses TRBV9 and TRBJ1-3; a weak D assignment points to TRBD1 (6 bases agree). Sequencing was performed on peripheral blood. The TCR was taken from a man aged 65 to 85 with active COVID-19. CDR3 reads: CASSVGGLSGNTIYF. The nucleotides are TGTGCCAGCAGCGTAGGGGGGCTATCTGGAAACACCATATATTTT.